The sequence of this T cell receptor (beta chain) was determined in a study of blood T cell repertoires in COVID-19. This clone was observed a single time. Trimming cost V 4 bases and J 10 bases; bases outside gene matches: 5. CDR1 SGHRS and CDR2 YFSETQ come from the germline V gene. The CDR3 length is 12 residues. Sequencing was performed with immunoSEQ multiplex PCR; in TCRdb, only in-frame clones are kept and a portion is missing. This table holds 120,000 or so clones, about two thirds found once. This chain connects TRBV5-1 to TRBJ2-5; 9 nucleotides align to TRBD1. The sequenced sample consisted of peripheral blood. This receptor was taken from a human donor with acute or convalescent COVID-19. The donor label of this sample is uncertain. The CDR3: CASSLDRGDQYF. CDR3 coding DNA: TGCGCCAGCAGCCTGGACAGGGGCGACCAGTACTTC.